This TCR beta chain came from a study of CD8+ T cells in alopecia areata. CDR3 size: 13 residues. V gave up 1 base and J gave up 4 bases, with 8 bases separating them. Germline-derived CDR1 and CDR2 are SGHDT and YYEEEE. Sequencing relied on a cDNA template that was reverse transcribed from extracted RNA. Libraries were prepared by immunoSEQ multiplex PCR; TCRdb keeps only in-frame clonotypes and omits some of them. The table shows 250,000 or so clones, with 67% occurring only once. The sequences come from CD4+ T cells sorted from blood, collected at week 0. The clonotype originates from a human donor with alopecia areata. The J gene is TRBJ1-2, the V gene TRBV5-6, with no clear D. This chain's CDR3 is CASSLRAFYGYTF. The CDR3 DNA follows: TGTGCCAGCAGCTTGAGGGCCTTCTATGGCTACACCTTC. Full variable domain (outside the CDR3, taken from reference TRBV5-6 and TRBJ1-2): DAGVTQSPTHLIKTRGQQVTLRCSPKSGHDTVSWYQQALGQGPQFIFQYYEEEERQRGNFPDRFSGHQFPNYSSELNVNALLLGDSALYLCASSLRAFYGYTFGSGTRLTVV.